The 4 T cell receptor beta chains reported below all come from one sample, sequenced in a study of Graves' ophthalmopathy and Graves' hyperthyroidism. TCR beta CDR3 regions were amplified from RNA transcripts. Second-round multiplex PCR came after first-round RT-PCR with HTBI primers. TCRdb itself ran the multiplex PCR reads through MiXCR, one entry per CDR3 protein. Of some 520,000 distinct CDR3 sequences listed, approximately 15% were seen once; the top ten hold approximately 9.8%. The sample consisted of blood. Receptor source: a woman aged 30 to 39 with Graves' ophthalmopathy.

As to this clonotype: This may arise from a read error, as a much more abundant clone is one base away. The chain joins TRBV6-1 to TRBJ2-7; the D gene could be TRBD1 or TRBD2 (5 bases each). Germline V CDR1 and CDR2: MNHNS, SASEGT. This CDR3 spans 17 amino acids. Trimming shortened V by 6 bases and J by 2 bases, and 23 bases separated the two germline ends. The CDR3 nucleotides are TGTGCCAGCAGCGGATACGGGGCGCTCGCCCTTCCCTACGAGCAGTACTTC. Residues: CASSGYGALALPYEQYF.

This clonotype was found many times. The V and J genes are TRBV5-8 and TRBJ1-5; the match to TRBD1 covers 8 bases. V shed 5 bases, J shed 7 bases, and the junction held 11 bases outside the gene matches. The CDR3 totals 15 residues. The V gene's germline CDR1 is SGHTS and CDR2 YDEGEE. In DNA, the CDR3 is TGTGCCAGCAGTCTTGGGACAGGAGGCTACCAGCCCCAGCATTTT. It yields the protein CASSLGTGGYQPQHF.

Many counts were recorded for this clonotype. The chain employs TRBV20-1 and TRBJ2-7; the match to TRBD1 covers 8 bases. This CDR3 region has 14 residues. V was pared by 6 bases and J by 4 bases, with 11 bases of the junction left unmatched. Germline-derived CDR1 and CDR2 are DFQATT and SNEGSKA (reference sequence). The CDR3 spells CSAHPTGGPYEQYF. As DNA, the CDR3 is TGCAGTGCCCACCCAACAGGGGGACCTTACGAGCAGTACTTC.

This clonotype was recorded a few times. The chain joins TRBV20-1 to TRBJ2-5, with D possibly called TRBD1 or TRBD2 (6 bases each). Trimming left V 6 bases short and J 5 bases short, with 13 bases between. This CDR3 is 12 amino acids long. Per the germline V gene, CDR1 is DFQATT and CDR2 is SNEGSKA (reference sequence). As DNA, the CDR3 is TGCAGTGCCGGGGGCATACGGGAGACCCAGTACTTC. Its translation is CSAGGIRETQYF.